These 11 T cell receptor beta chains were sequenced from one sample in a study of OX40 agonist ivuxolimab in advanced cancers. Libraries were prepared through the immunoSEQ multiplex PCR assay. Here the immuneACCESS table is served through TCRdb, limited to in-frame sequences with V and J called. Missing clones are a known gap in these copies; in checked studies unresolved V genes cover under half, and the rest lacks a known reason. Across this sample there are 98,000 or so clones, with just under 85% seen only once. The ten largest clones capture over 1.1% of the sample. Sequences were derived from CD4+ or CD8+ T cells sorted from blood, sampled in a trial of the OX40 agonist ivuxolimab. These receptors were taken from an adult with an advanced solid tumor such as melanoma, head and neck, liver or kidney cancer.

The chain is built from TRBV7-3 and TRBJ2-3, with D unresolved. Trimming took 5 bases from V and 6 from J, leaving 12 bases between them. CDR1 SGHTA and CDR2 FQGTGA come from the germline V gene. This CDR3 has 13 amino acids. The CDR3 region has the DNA TGTGCCAGCAGCCTAAGCTTGGGGGATACGCAGTATTTT. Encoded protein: CASSLSLGDTQYF. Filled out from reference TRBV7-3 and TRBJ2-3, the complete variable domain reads GAGVSQTPSNKVTEKGKYVELRCDPISGHTALYWYRQSLGQGPEFLIYFQGTGAADDSGLPNDRFFAVRPEGSVSTLKIQRTERGDSAVYLCASSLSLGDTQYFGPGTRLTVL.

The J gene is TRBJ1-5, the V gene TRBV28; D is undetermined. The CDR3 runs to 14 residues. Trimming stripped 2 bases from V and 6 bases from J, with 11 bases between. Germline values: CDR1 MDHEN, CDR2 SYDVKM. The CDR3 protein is CASSLTQTSQPQHF. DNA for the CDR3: TGTGCCAGCAGTTTAACCCAAACCTCTCAGCCCCAGCATTTT.

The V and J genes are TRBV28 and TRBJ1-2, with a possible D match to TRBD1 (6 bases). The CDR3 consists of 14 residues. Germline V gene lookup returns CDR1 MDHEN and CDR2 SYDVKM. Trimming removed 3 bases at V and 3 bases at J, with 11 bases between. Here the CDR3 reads CASSFPEGDYGYTF. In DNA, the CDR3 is TGTGCCAGCAGTTTTCCGGAGGGGGACTATGGCTACACCTTC.

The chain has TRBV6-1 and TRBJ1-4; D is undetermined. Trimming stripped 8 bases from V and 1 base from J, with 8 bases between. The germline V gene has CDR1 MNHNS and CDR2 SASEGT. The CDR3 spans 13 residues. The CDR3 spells CASEGVTNEKLFF. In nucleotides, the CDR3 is TGTGCCAGCGAGGGAGTAACTAATGAAAAACTGTTTTTT.

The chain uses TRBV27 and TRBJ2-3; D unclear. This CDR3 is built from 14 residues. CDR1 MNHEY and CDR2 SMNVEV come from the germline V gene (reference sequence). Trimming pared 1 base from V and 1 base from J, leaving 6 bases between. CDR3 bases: TGTGCCAGCAGTTTATGGCCCCGCACAGATACGCAGTATTTT. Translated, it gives CASSLWPRTDTQYF.

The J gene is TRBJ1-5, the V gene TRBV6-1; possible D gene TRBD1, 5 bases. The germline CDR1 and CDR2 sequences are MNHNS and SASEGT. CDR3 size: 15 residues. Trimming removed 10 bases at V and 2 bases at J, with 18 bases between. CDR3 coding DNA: TGTGCCACCCTCGAGAGGGGCGGGGGCAATCAGCCCCAGCATTTT. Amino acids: CATLERGGGNQPQHF.

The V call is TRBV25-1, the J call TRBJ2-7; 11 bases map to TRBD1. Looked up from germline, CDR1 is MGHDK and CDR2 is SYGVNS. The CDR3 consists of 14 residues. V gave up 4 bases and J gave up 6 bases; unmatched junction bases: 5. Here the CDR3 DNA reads TGTGCCAGCAGTGCGTCGGGGACAGGGGGCGAGCAGTACTTC. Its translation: CASSASGTGGEQYF.

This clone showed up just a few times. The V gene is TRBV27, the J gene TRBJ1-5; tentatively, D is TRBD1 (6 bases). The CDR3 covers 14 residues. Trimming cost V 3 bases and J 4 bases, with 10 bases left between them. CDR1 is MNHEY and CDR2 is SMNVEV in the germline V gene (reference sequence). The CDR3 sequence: CASSFVQGNQPQHF. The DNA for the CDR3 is TGTGCCAGCAGTTTCGTCCAGGGGAATCAGCCCCAGCATTTT.

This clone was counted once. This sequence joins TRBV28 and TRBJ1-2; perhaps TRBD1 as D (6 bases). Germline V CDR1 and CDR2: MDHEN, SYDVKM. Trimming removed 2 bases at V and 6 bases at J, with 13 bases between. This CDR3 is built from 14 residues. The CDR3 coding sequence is TGTGCCAGCAGTTTAGTTACAGGGTTGAATGGCTACACCTTC. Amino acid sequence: CASSLVTGLNGYTF.

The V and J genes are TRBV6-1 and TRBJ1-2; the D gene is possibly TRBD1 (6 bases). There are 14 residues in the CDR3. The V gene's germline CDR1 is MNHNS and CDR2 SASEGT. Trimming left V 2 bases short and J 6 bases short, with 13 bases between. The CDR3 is CASSENNYRDGYTF. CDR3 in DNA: TGTGCCAGCAGTGAAAATAATTACAGGGATGGCTACACCTTC.

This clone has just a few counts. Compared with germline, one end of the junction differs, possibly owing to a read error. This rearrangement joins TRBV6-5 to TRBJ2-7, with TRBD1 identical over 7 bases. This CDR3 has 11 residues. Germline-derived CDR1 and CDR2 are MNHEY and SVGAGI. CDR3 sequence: CASSAWDSLIF. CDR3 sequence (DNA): TGTGCCAGCAGTGCCTGGGACAGTTTGATCTTC.